Following are 31 T cell receptor beta chains from one sample sequenced in a study of cytomegalovirus exposure and HLA in healthy donors. 60 Vbeta and 13 Jbeta primers were used in PCR. The table came from immunoSEQ multiplex PCR; TCRdb's copy has only in-frame clones and leaves some out. Of over 100,000 clones in the sample, around 81% were seen once. Sequenced input: PBMCs. The receptor source for this set is a woman aged 30 to 39 in good health and CMV-seronegative.

The chain couples TRBV19 to TRBJ2-1; 8 nucleotides agree with TRBD1. V shed 5 bases, J shed 7 bases, and the junction held 13 bases outside the gene matches. Germline values: CDR1 LNHDA, CDR2 SQIVND (reference sequence). The CDR3 contains 16 residues. The chain's CDR3 is CASSVRDRQAGNEQFF. The CDR3 DNA reads as TGTGCCAGTAGTGTTCGGGACAGGCAGGCCGGTAATGAGCAGTTCTTC. Variable domain in full (rest from reference TRBV19 and TRBJ2-1): DGGITQSPKYLFRKEGQNVTLSCEQNLNHDAMYWYRQDPGQGLRLIYYSQIVNDFQKGDIAEGYSVSREKKESFPLTVTSAQKNPTAFYLCASSVRDRQAGNEQFFGPGTRLTVL.

The chain links TRBV11-3 to TRBJ2-3, with D possibly being TRBD2 (5 bases). This CDR3 has 14 amino acids. V lost 3 bases and J lost 0, with 7 bases in between. CDR1 and CDR2 from the germline V gene are SGHNT and YENEEA. The DNA for the CDR3 is TGTGCCAGCAGCTTGACTACTAGCACAGATACGCAGTATTTT. It yields the protein CASSLTTSTDTQYF. The complete variable domain, with remaining parts taken from reference TRBV11-3 and TRBJ2-3, reads EAGVVQSPRYKIIEKKQPVAFWCNPISGHNTLYWYLQNLGQGPELLIRYENEEAVDDSQLPKDRFSAERLKGVDSTLKIQPAELGDSAVYLCASSLTTSTDTQYFGPGTRLTVL.

This rearrangement joins TRBV2 to TRBJ1-1; D gene uncertain. The CDR3 extends over 14 amino acids. Germline-derived CDR1 and CDR2 are SNHLY and FYNNEI. V was clipped by 4 bases and J by 1 base, with 10 bases between them. The CDR3 nucleotides are TGTGCCAGCAGTGTGGTGACTGGGAACACTGAAGCTTTCTTT. Its protein product is CASSVVTGNTEAFF.

V gene TRBV7-9 combines with J gene TRBJ2-1; 7 nucleotides line up with TRBD1. Trimming removed 3 bases from V and 12 bases from J; junction bases left unmatched: 5. Looked up from germline, CDR1 is SEHNR and CDR2 is FQNEAQ (reference sequence). The CDR3 has 12 amino acids. CDR3 coding DNA: TGTGCCAGCAGCTTCGACAGGGACGGGCAGTTCTTC. The encoded protein is CASSFDRDGQFF.

This clone was seen more than once but under ten times. V is TRBV6-6 and J is TRBJ1-6; no clear D gene. V lost 3 bases, J lost 8 bases, and 11 bases lay in between. This CDR3 has 14 amino acids. The V gene's germline CDR1 is MNHNY and CDR2 SVGAGI (reference sequence). The CDR3 DNA sequence: TGTGCCAGCAGTTATATGGTCTACGATTCACCCCTCCACTTT. Protein: CASSYMVYDSPLHF.

The DNA for the CDR3 is TGCAGCGTTGAAAAGGGACTAGCGGGAGGGAACACCGGGGAGCTGTTTTTT. Amino acid sequence: CSVEKGLAGGNTGELFF. This chain uses TRBV29-1 with TRBJ2-2; 15 bases agree with TRBD2. The CDR3 runs to 17 residues. Trimming took 2 bases from V and 1 from J; bases not matched to a gene: 2. Germline CDR1 and CDR2: SQVTM and ANQGSEA.

This chain connects TRBV7-7 to TRBJ2-2; possibly TRBD2 for D (6 bases). The germline CDR1 and CDR2 sequences are SSHAT and FNYEAQ (reference sequence). Trimming stripped 5 bases from V and 8 bases from J, with 15 bases between. The CDR3 is 14 amino acids. The CDR3, as DNA: TGTGCCAGCAGCCGGGACTCCCTGAATGGGGAGCTGTTTTTT. Translating gives CASSRDSLNGELFF.

The genes are TRBV5-4 and TRBJ2-5, with a weak D call TRBD2 (5 bases). From germline, CDR1 is SGHNT and CDR2 YYREEE (reference sequence). The ends were cut back, 9 bases at V and 4 bases at J, with 22 bases in the middle. The CDR3 extends over 15 amino acids. The CDR3 protein is CATSTDSHRIETQYF. The CDR3 nucleotides read TGTGCCACCTCAACGGACTCCCACAGAATAGAGACCCAGTACTTC.

V and J are TRBV4-1 and TRBJ2-4; the match to TRBD1 covers 8 bases. Trimming cost V 2 bases and J 5 bases; bases outside gene matches: 5. Germline CDR1 and CDR2: MGHRA and YSYEKL. The CDR3 is made up of 15 amino acids. In DNA form, the CDR3 reads TGCGCCAGCAGCCAAAGCCAGGGGGCTCAAAACATTCAGTACTTC. It codes for CASSQSQGAQNIQYF.

The chain combines TRBV30 with TRBJ1-1; weak D call: TRBD1 (6 bases). Germline CDR1 GTSNPN, CDR2 SVGIG (reference sequence). The CDR3 extends over 13 amino acids. V was shortened by 4 bases and J by 5 bases, with 14 bases between the two germline ends. The CDR3: CAWMGQGKTEAFF. Written as DNA, the CDR3 is TGTGCCTGGATGGGCCAGGGGAAAACTGAAGCTTTCTTT. Full variable domain (outside the CDR3, taken from reference TRBV30 and TRBJ1-1): SQTIHQWPATLVQPVGSPLSLECTVEGTSNPNLYWYRQAAGRGLQLLFYSVGIGQISSEVPQNLSASRPQDRQFILSSKKLLLSDSGFYLCAWMGQGKTEAFFGQGTRLTVV.

This sequence joins TRBV27 and TRBJ2-2, with 9 bases lining up with TRBD2. The CDR3 runs to 19 residues. J gave up 2 bases and V 3 bases, and 13 bases lay outside the gene matches. Germline CDR1 is MNHEY and CDR2 is SMNVEV (reference sequence). CDR3 region: CASSFGTSFRGTNTGELFF. As DNA, the CDR3 is TGTGCCAGCAGTTTCGGGACTAGCTTTCGGGGGACCAACACCGGGGAGCTGTTTTTT.

This chain joins TRBV10-3 and TRBJ1-3; D gene ambiguous. Between the trimmed V and J ends, which lost 2 bases and 11 bases, there was a span of 7 bases. The length of the CDR3 is 11 residues. Germline assignment: CDR1 ENHRY and CDR2 SYGVKD. The CDR3 reads CAISETHPIYF. The CDR3 nucleotides are TGTGCCATCAGTGAGACTCATCCCATATATTTT.

The rearrangement links TRBV6-5 to TRBJ1-1, with D possibly matching TRBD1 (5 bases). The CDR3 consists of 13 residues. Germline V gene lookup returns CDR1 MNHEY and CDR2 SVGAGI. V shed 5 bases and J shed 4 bases, with 11 bases lying between them. The CDR3 here is CASSPSGGTEAFF. The CDR3 DNA reads as TGTGCCAGCAGTCCCTCGGGGGGCACTGAAGCTTTCTTT.

The chain combines TRBV7-2 with TRBJ2-7; TRBD1 matches at 8 bases. Germline V gene lookup returns CDR1 SGHTA and CDR2 FQGNSA. V lost 5 bases to trimming and J lost 0 bases; unmatched junction nucleotides: 3. This CDR3 comprises 14 residues. This CDR3 is CASSRDRSSYEQYF. The CDR3 bases are TGTGCCAGCAGCCGGGACAGGAGCTCCTACGAGCAGTACTTC.

The chain carries TRBV11-1 and TRBJ2-5; perhaps TRBD2 as D (5 bases). Trimming removed 5 bases at V and 3 bases at J, with 28 bases between. Germline CDR1 is SGHAT and CDR2 is FQDESV (reference sequence). The CDR3 is made up of 19 amino acids. The chain's CDR3 is CASSLRPAAIPSREETQYF. The CDR3 DNA reads as TGTGCCAGCAGCCTGAGACCGGCGGCTATCCCATCGAGGGAAGAGACCCAGTACTTC.

This clone is a singleton in its sample. This sequence joins TRBV7-2 and TRBJ1-3; D ambiguous. Germline V gene data show CDR1 as SGHTA and CDR2 as FQGNSA. The CDR3 totals 17 residues. The ends were cut back, 4 bases at V and 0 bases at J, with 16 bases in the middle. CDR3 loop: CASSSAVGPLSGNTIYF. The CDR3 DNA follows: TGTGCCAGCAGCTCGGCGGTCGGCCCCCTCTCTGGAAACACCATATATTTT.

The J gene is TRBJ1-2, the V gene TRBV5-4; weak D call: TRBD1 (5 bases). The CDR3 is 13 residues long. Trimming took off 4 bases at V and 4 bases at J, with 11 bases between the two ends. The germline gives CDR1 SGHNT, CDR2 YYREEE (reference sequence). CDR3 in DNA: TGTGCCAGCAGCCCGGGGGATCTCTATGGCTACACCTTC. This sequence encodes CASSPGDLYGYTF.

This clone came up once. V gene TRBV5-1 combines with J gene TRBJ2-3, with 15 nucleotides matching TRBD2. V lost 4 bases to trimming and J lost 6 bases; unmatched junction nucleotides: 9. This CDR3 has 17 amino acids. The V gene's germline CDR1 is SGHRS and CDR2 YFSETQ. The CDR3 loop reads CASSLVGTSGRSDTQYF. For the CDR3, the DNA is TGCGCCAGCAGCCTGGTTGGGACTAGCGGGAGGTCGGATACGCAGTATTTT.

This chain uses TRBV5-1 with TRBJ2-7; 7 bases map to TRBD1. Germline V lookup: CDR1 SGHRS, CDR2 YFSETQ. The CDR3 consists of 15 residues. V gave up 5 bases and J gave up 5 bases; unmatched junction bases: 13. The CDR3 spells CASRLGLTGIHEQYF. In nucleotides, the CDR3 is TGCGCCAGCAGGTTAGGGCTGACAGGGATCCACGAGCAGTACTTC. The full variable domain, its missing parts supplied by reference TRBV5-1 and TRBJ2-7, is KAGVTQTPRYLIKTRGQQVTLSCSPISGHRSVSWYQQTPGQGLQFLFEYFSETQRNKGNFPGRFSGRQFSNSRSEMNVSTLELGDSALYLCASRLGLTGIHEQYFGPGTRLTVT.

V usage is TRBV2 and J usage is TRBJ2-3; D gene uncertain. V lost 7 bases and J 4 bases, leaving 12 bases between the germline ends. CDR1 is SNHLY, CDR2 FYNNEI, per germline. The CDR3 extends over 13 amino acids. CDR3 sequence: CASTLPRADTQYF. The CDR3, as DNA: TGTGCCAGCACCCTCCCACGGGCAGATACGCAGTATTTT.

The genes are TRBV5-1 and TRBJ1-5, with D possibly TRBD1 on 5 matching bases. Trimming stripped 0 bases from V and 1 base from J, with 11 bases between. The CDR3 runs to 16 residues. Germline assignment: CDR1 SGHRS and CDR2 YFSETQ. The CDR3, as DNA: TGCGCCAGCAGCTTGGGCCCAGGGCAGAGCAATCAGCCCCAGCATTTT. Its protein product is CASSLGPGQSNQPQHF. The full variable domain, in which reference TRBV5-1 and TRBJ1-5 provide the parts outside the CDR3, is KAGVTQTPRYLIKTRGQQVTLSCSPISGHRSVSWYQQTPGQGLQFLFEYFSETQRNKGNFPGRFSGRQFSNSRSEMNVSTLELGDSALYLCASSLGPGQSNQPQHFGDGTRLSIL.

The chain employs TRBV5-5 and TRBJ1-5; the D gene is possibly TRBD1 (6 bases). The CDR3 contains 14 residues. The germline V gene has CDR1 SGHKS and CDR2 YYEKEE (reference sequence). V shed 4 bases and J shed 4 bases, with 12 bases lying between them. The CDR3 DNA sequence: TGTGCCAGCAGCGGGGGACATAAGAATCAGCCCCAGCATTTT. As protein: CASSGGHKNQPQHF.

The V and J genes are TRBV7-2 and TRBJ1-2; 7 positions agree with TRBD1. Germline trimming cut 5 bases from V and 7 bases from J; bases unmatched to any gene: 13. Germline-derived CDR1 and CDR2 are SGHTA and FQGNSA. The CDR3 length is 15 residues. DNA of the CDR3: TGTGCCAGCAGCCCCCGACAGGGAGCGTCTATTGGCTACACCTTC. It encodes CASSPRQGASIGYTF. The full variable domain, rest sourced from reference TRBV7-2 and TRBJ1-2, is GAGVSQSPSNKVTEKGKDVELRCDPISGHTALYWYRQSLGQGLEFLIYFQGNSAPDKSGLPSDRFSAERTGGSVSTLTIQRTQQEDSAVYLCASSPRQGASIGYTFGSGTRLTVV.

This chain joins TRBV5-4 and TRBJ2-2; 7 bases align to TRBD2. The CDR3 contains 16 residues. Unmatched junction bases numbered 7, after V lost 0 bases and J lost 5 bases. The germline gives CDR1 SGHNT, CDR2 YYREEE (reference sequence). CDR3 DNA: TGTGCCAGCAGCTTGGGTGGGAGGGCTGGAACCGGGGAGCTGTTTTTT. Translated, it gives CASSLGGRAGTGELFF.

This chain links TRBV19 with TRBJ1-5; D remains unclear. Germline assignment: CDR1 LNHDA and CDR2 SQIVND (reference sequence). CDR3 length equals 15 residues. V was clipped by 7 bases and J by 1 base, with 14 bases between them. CDR3 sequence reads: CASTVGGLSNQPQHF. For the CDR3, the DNA is TGTGCCAGTACCGTGGGAGGGTTGAGCAATCAGCCCCAGCATTTT.

The chain is built from TRBV28 and TRBJ2-2; 7 nucleotides match TRBD2. Germline loops: CDR1 MDHEN, CDR2 SYDVKM. The CDR3 has 16 amino acids. Germline trimming cut 2 bases from V and 5 bases from J; bases unmatched to any gene: 8. CDR3 nucleotides: TGTGCCAGCAGTTTAAGAGGACTAGTTGGTACCGGGGAGCTGTTTTTT. This translates into CASSLRGLVGTGELFF.

The V call is TRBV11-2, the J call TRBJ1-2; no clear D. V was cut by 3 bases and J by 5 bases, with 13 bases left in between. The CDR3 spans 14 residues. Germline lookup yields CDR1 SGHAT and CDR2 FQNNGV. The CDR3 loop reads CASSFSMARYGYTF. CDR3 nucleotides: TGTGCCAGCAGCTTCTCTATGGCGAGGTATGGCTACACCTTC. Filled out from reference TRBV11-2 and TRBJ1-2, the complete variable domain reads EAGVAQSPRYKIIEKRQSVAFWCNPISGHATLYWYQQILGQGPKLLIQFQNNGVVDDSQLPKDRFSAERLKGVDSTLKIQPAKLEDSAVYLCASSFSMARYGYTFGSGTRLTVV.

The CDR3 reads CASSLSGTSEPNIQYF. CDR3 DNA sequence: TGTGCCAGCAGCTTAAGTGGGACTAGCGAGCCAAACATTCAGTACTTC. V gene TRBV7-3 combines with J gene TRBJ2-4; TRBD2 matches at 10 bases. Trimming removed 1 base from V and 6 bases from J; junction bases left unmatched: 6. CDR1 and CDR2 from the germline V gene are SGHTA and FQGTGA. The CDR3 is 16 residues long.

The chain employs TRBV6-5 and TRBJ2-7, with D uncertain. The germline CDR1 and CDR2 sequences are MNHEY and SVGAGI. V was pared by 11 bases and J by 4 bases, with 12 bases between. The CDR3 consists of 11 residues. CDR3 coding DNA: TGTGCCCCTATTGTATGGTACGAGCAGTACTTC. It is translated as CAPIVWYEQYF.

The chain has TRBV9 and TRBJ2-1; 8 nucleotides agree with TRBD2. Germline loops: CDR1 SGDLS, CDR2 YYNGEE. V shed 4 bases and J 0 bases; nucleotides not matched to a gene: 18. This CDR3 region has 20 residues. CDR3 sequence (DNA): TGTGCCAGCAGCCACCCCACCCGGACTAGCCGTTCGAGCTCCTACAATGAGCAGTTCTTC. Translated: CASSHPTRTSRSSSYNEQFF.

The chain uses TRBV2 and TRBJ2-7; no definite D call. The germline gives CDR1 SNHLY, CDR2 FYNNEI. Trimming cost V 3 bases and J 10 bases, with 7 bases left between them. The CDR3 has 10 amino acids. Written as DNA, the CDR3 is TGTGCCAGCAGTGATATTTCTCAGTACTTC. This sequence encodes CASSDISQYF.